This T cell receptor beta chain was profiled in a study of low-dose radiotherapy and immunotherapy resistance in tumors. Study information: Cohort 1 got 0.5 Gy per fraction every 2 weeks, 6.5 Gy in total. Every two weeks, cyclophosphamide 200 mg/m2 was infused one day before radiation plus immunotherapy.

This clonotype was seen ten or more times. First-strand cDNA relied on TRAV- and TRBV-specific primers spanning alpha and beta chains. TCR amplification involved 15 to 20 PCR cycles with a constant-region primer and V-primer adapter. Following isolation, mRNA was amplified via in vitro transcription. Each CDR3 protein is one row after TCRdb ran MiXCR on the reads. The table shows around 79,000 distinct CDR3 sequences, with 15% to 20% occurring only once. Time point in this sample: before trial treatment. Patients who could take part had advanced solid tumors with no tumor-infiltrating lymphocytes. Trimming removed 3 bases from V and 3 bases from J, with 12 bases in between. The CDR3 totals 14 residues. The germline gives CDR1 LGHDT, CDR2 YNNKEL (reference sequence).

This chain uses TRBV3-1 with TRBJ2-7; perhaps D is TRBD1 or TRBD2 (5 bases each). Source: PBMCs, taken before treatment. The TCR originated in a male donor with prostate cancer. The DNA for the CDR3 is TGTGCCAGCAGCCAGAACGGGGACCACTACGAGCAGTACTTC. Translating it yields CASSQNGDHYEQYF.